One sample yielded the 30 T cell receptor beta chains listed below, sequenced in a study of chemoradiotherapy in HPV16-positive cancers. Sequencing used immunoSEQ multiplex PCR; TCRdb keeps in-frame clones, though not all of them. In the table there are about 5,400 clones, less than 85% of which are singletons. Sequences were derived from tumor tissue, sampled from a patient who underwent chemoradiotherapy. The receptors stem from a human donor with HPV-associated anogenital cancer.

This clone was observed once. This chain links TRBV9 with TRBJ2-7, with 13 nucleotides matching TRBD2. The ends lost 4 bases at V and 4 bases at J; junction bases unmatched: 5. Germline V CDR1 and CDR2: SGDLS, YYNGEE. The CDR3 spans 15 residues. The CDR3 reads CASSFGLAGVYEQYV. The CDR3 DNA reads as TGTGCCAGCAGCTTCGGACTAGCGGGAGTATACGAGCAGTACGTC.

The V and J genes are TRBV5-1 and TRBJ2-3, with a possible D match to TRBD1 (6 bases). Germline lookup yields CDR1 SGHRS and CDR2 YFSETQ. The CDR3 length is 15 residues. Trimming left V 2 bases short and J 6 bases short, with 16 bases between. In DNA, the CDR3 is TGCGCCAGCAGCTTAGTCTCAGGGGTTGGGGATACGCAGTATTTT. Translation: CASSLVSGVGDTQYF.

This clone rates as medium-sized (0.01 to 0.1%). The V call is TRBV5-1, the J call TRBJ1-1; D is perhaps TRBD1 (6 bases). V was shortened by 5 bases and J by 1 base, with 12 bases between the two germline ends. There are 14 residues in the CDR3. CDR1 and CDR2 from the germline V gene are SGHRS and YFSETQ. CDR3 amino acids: CASSYSGANTEAFF. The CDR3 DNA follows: TGCGCCAGCAGTTATTCAGGGGCGAACACTGAAGCTTTCTTT.

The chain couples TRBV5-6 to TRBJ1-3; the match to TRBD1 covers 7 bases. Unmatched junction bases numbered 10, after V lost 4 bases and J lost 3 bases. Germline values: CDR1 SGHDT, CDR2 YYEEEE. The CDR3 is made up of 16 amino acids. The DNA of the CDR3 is TGTGCCAGCAGCCCCCCAAGACAGGGTCATGGAAACACCATATATTTT. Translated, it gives CASSPPRQGHGNTIYF.

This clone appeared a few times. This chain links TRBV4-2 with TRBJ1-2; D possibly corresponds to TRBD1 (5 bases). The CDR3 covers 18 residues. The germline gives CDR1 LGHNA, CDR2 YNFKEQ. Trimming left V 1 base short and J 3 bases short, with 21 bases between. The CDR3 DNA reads TGTGCCAGCAGCCAAGTCGTGGCGGCAGGGCGACCTGACTATGGCTACACCTTC. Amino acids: CASSQVVAAGRPDYGYTF.

Here the CDR3 reads CASSPTGRNTIYF. The CDR3 nucleotides are TGTGCCAGCTCACCGACGGGCCGAAACACCATATATTTT. The chain links TRBV18 to TRBJ1-3; no definite D call. V was cut by 3 bases and J by 5 bases, with 8 bases left in between. This CDR3 is built from 13 residues. Germline loops: CDR1 KGHSH, CDR2 LQKENI.

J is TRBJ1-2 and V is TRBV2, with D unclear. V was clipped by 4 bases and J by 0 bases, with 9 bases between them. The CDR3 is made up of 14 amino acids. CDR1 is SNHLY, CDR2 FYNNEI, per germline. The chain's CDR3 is CASSVRTANYGYTF. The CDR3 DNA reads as TGTGCCAGCAGTGTAAGGACGGCTAACTATGGCTACACCTTC.

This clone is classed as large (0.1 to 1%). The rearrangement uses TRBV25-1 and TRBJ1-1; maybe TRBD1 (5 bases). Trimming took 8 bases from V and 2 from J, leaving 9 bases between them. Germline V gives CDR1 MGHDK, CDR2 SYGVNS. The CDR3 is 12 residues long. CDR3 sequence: CASGQGNTEAFF. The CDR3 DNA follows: TGTGCCAGCGGGCAGGGCAACACTGAAGCTTTCTTT. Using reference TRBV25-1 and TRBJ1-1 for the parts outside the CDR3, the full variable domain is EADIYQTPRYLVIGTGKKITLECSQTMGHDKMYWYQQDPGMELHLIHYSYGVNSTEKGDLSSESTVSRIRTEHFPLTLESARPSHTSQYLCASGQGNTEAFFGQGTRLTVV.

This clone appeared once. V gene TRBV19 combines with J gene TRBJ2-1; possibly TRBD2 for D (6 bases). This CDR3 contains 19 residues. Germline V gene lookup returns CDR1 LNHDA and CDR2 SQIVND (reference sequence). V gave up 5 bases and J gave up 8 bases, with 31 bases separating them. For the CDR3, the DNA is TGTGCCAGTAGTTCCTATGGGGACTCTCGGGGACTCTCTTGGGATGAGCAGTTCTTC. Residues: CASSSYGDSRGLSWDEQFF.

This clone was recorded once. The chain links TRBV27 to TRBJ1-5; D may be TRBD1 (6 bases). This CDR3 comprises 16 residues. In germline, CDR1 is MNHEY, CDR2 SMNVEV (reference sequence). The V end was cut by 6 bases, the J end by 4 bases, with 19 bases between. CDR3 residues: CASRSIGGRGNQPQHF. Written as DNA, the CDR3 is TGTGCCAGCAGATCAATAGGGGGAAGGGGGAATCAGCCCCAGCATTTT.

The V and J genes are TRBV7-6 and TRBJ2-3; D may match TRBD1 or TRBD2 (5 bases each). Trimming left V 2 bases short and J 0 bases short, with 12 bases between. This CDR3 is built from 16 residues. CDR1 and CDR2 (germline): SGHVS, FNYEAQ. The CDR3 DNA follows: TGTGCCAGCAGCTTAAGTAGGGACCCTAGCACAGATACGCAGTATTTT. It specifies CASSLSRDPSTDTQYF.

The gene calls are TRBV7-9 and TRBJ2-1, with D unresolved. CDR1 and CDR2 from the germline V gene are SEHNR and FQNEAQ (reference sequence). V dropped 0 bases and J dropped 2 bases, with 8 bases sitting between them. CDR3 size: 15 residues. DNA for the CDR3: TGTGCCAGCAGCTTAGCGCACAGTACCTACAATGAGCAGTTCTTC. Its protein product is CASSLAHSTYNEQFF.

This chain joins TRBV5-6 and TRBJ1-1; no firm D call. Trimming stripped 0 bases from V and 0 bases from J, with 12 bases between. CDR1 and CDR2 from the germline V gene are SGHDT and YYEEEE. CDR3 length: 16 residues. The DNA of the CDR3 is TGTGCCAGCAGCTTGGCCGGCGTCAACGTGAACACTGAAGCTTTCTTT. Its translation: CASSLAGVNVNTEAFF. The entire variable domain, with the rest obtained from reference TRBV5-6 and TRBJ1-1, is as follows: DAGVTQSPTHLIKTRGQQVTLRCSPKSGHDTVSWYQQALGQGPQFIFQYYEEEERQRGNFPDRFSGHQFPNYSSELNVNALLLGDSALYLCASSLAGVNVNTEAFFGQGTRLTVV.

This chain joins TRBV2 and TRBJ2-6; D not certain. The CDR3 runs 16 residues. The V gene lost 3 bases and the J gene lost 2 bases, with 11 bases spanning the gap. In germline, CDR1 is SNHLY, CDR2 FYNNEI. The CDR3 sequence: CASSESWSPGANVLTF. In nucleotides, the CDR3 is TGTGCCAGCAGTGAGTCTTGGTCTCCTGGGGCCAACGTCCTGACTTTC.

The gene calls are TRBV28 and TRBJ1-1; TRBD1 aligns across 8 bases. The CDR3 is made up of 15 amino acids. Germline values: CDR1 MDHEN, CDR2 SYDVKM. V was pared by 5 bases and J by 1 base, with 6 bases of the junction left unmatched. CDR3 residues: CASSPPGTGNTEAFF. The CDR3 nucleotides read TGTGCCAGCAGTCCGCCCGGGACAGGGAACACTGAAGCTTTCTTT.

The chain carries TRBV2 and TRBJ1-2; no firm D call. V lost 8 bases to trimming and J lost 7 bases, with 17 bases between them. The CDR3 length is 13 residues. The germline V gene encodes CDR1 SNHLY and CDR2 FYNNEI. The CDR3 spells CASLMDEKGGYTF. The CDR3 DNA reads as TGTGCCAGCCTAATGGACGAGAAGGGTGGCTACACCTTC.

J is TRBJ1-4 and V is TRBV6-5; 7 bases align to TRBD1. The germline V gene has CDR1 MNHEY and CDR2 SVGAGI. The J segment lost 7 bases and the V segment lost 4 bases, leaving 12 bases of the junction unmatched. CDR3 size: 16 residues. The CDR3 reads CASSSELGGGGEKLFF. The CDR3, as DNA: TGTGCCAGCAGTTCAGAGTTGGGAGGGGGCGGTGAAAAACTGTTTTTT.

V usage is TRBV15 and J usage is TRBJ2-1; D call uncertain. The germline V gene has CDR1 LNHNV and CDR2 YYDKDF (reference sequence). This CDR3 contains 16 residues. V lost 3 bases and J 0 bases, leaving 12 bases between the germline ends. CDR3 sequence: CATSREPILSYNEQFF. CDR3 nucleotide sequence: TGTGCCACCAGCAGGGAGCCGATACTCTCCTACAATGAGCAGTTCTTC.

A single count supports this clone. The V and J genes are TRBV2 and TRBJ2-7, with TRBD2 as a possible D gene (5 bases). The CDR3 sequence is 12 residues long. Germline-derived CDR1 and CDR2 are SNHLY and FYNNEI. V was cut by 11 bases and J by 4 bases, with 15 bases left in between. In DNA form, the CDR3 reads TGTGCCTCCTCGGCAGGAGGATACGAGCAGTACGTC. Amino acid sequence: CASSAGGYEQYV.

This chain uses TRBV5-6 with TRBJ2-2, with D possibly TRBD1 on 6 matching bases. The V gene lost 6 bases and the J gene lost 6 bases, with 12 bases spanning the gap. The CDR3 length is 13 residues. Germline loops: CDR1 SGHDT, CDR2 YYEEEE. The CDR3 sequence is CASTRNRAGELFF. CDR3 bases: TGTGCCAGCACCCGAAACAGGGCCGGGGAGCTGTTTTTT.

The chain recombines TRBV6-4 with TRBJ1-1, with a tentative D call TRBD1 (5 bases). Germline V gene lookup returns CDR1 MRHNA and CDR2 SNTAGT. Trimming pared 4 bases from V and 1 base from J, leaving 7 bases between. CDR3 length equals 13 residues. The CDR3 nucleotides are TGTGCCAGCAGTGTCGACAGGAACACTGAAGCTTTCTTT. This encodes CASSVDRNTEAFF.

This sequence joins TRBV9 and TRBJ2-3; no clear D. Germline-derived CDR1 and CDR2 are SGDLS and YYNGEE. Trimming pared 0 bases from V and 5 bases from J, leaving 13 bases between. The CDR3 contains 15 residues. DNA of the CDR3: TGTGCCAGCAGCGTAGCAAACCTACAAGGAGATACGCAGTATTTT. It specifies CASSVANLQGDTQYF.

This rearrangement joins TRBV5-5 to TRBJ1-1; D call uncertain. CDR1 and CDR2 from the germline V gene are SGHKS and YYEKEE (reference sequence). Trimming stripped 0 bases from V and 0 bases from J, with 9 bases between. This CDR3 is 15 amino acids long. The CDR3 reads CASSLAVGLNTEAFF. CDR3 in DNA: TGTGCCAGCAGCTTGGCCGTGGGGTTGAACACTGAAGCTTTCTTT. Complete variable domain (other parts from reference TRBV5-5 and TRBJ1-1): DAGVTQSPTHLIKTRGQQVTLRCSPISGHKSVSWYQQVLGQGPQFIFQYYEKEERGRGNFPDRFSARQFPNYSSELNVNALLLGDSALYLCASSLAVGLNTEAFFGQGTRLTVV.

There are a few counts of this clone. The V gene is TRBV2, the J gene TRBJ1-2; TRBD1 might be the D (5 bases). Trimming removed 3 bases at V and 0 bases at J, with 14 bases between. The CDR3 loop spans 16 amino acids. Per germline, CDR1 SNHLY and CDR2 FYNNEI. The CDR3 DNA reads TGTGCCAGCAGTGATCACAGGCAGCCGGCTAACTATGGCTACACCTTC. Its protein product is CASSDHRQPANYGYTF. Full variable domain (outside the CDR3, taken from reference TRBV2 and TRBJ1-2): EPEVTQTPSHQVTQMGQEVILRCVPISNHLYFYWYRQILGQKVEFLVSFYNNEISEKSEIFDDQFSVERPDGSNFTLKIRSTKLEDSAMYFCASSDHRQPANYGYTFGSGTRLTVV.

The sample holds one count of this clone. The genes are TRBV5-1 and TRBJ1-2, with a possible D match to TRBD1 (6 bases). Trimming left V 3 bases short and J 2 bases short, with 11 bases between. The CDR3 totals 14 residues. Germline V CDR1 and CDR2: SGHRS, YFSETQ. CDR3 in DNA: TGCGCCAGCAGCTCGAAGGGGGGGAACTATGGCTACACCTTC. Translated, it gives CASSSKGGNYGYTF.

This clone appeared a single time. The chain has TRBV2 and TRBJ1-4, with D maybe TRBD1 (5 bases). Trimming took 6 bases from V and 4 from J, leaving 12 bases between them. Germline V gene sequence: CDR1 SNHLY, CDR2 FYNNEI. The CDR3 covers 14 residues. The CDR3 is CASRVRVRNEKLFF. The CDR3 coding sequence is TGTGCCAGCAGGGTCAGGGTTCGTAATGAAAAACTGTTTTTT.

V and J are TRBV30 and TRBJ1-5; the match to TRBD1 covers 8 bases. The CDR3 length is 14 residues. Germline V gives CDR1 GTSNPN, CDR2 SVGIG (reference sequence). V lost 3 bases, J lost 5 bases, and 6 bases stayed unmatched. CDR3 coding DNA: TGTGCCTGGAGGGCAGGGGGCCTGGATCAGCCCCAGCATTTT. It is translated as CAWRAGGLDQPQHF.

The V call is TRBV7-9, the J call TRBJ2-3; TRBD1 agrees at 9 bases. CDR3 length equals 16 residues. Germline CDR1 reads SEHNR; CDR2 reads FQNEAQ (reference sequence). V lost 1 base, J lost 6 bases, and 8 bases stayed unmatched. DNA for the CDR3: TGTGCCAGCAGCTTAGGTTCACAGGGGGCGGGGGATACGCAGTATTTT. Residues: CASSLGSQGAGDTQYF.

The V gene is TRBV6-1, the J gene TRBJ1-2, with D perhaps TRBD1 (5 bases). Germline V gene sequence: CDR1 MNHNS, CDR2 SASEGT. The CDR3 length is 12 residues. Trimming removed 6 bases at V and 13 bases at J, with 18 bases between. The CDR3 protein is CASRPGQASITF. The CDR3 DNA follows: TGTGCCAGCAGACCCGGACAAGCCTCGATCACCTTC.

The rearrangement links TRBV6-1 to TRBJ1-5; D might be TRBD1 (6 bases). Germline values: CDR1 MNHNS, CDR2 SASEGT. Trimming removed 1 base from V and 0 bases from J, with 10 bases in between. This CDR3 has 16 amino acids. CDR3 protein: CASSEGTGTSNQPQHF. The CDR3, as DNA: TGTGCCAGCAGTGAAGGCACAGGGACTAGCAATCAGCCCCAGCATTTT.